This note documents a single T cell receptor (beta chain) sequence. Some clones are missing from TCRdb's copy, which holds only in-frame ones; the method was immunoSEQ multiplex PCR. Counted here are 14,000 to 15,000 clones, roughly nine tenths occurring once; the ten biggest clones make up about 6%. These data come from a study of PD-1 blockade in classical Hodgkin lymphoma. Sample time point: newly diagnosed, previously untreated cHL patient sample. Magnetic negative selection isolated CD8+ T cells from thawed PBMCs. This clonotype originated in a human donor with classical Hodgkin lymphoma. Material: CD8+ T cells from blood.

The CDR3 region is CASSSRDRGFTEAFF. The CDR3 DNA reads as TGTGCCAGCAGCTCCCGGGACAGGGGGTTCACTGAAGCTTTCTTT. The chain has TRBV11-2 and TRBJ1-1; 11 bases align to TRBD1. Germline V lookup: CDR1 SGHAT, CDR2 FQNNGV. Trimming took 4 bases from V and 4 from J; bases not matched to a gene: 5. CDR3 length equals 15 residues.